Shown below are 11 T cell receptor beta chains from a single sample sequenced in a study of T cells in tuberculosis. After thawing and overnight rest, PBMC were stained with GMM-loaded CD1B tetramer, viability dye and anti-CD3 for sorting. CD1B tetramers were loaded with Rhodococcus equi-derived C32 glucose monomycolate. The protocol was immunoSEQ multiplex PCR, while the TCRdb copy is restricted to in-frame clones and leaves out a portion. This sample yields tens of thousands of clones, of which about nine tenths are seen a single time; approximately 2% belongs to the top ten. Specimen: CD1b-GMM tetramer-negative cells sorted from PBMCs. The source is an adult woman with latent tuberculosis.

As DNA, the CDR3 is TGTGCCAGCAGTGACTCAGGAGAATACTATGGCTACACCTTC. Translation gives CASSDSGEYYGYTF. The rearrangement joins TRBV6-4 to TRBJ1-2; unclear D gene. The CDR3 consists of 14 residues. The ends were cut back, 0 bases at V and 3 bases at J, with 8 bases in the middle. CDR1 MRHNA and CDR2 SNTAGT come from the germline V gene.

The chain links TRBV6-1 to TRBJ1-1; 7 nucleotides match TRBD1. The CDR3 loop spans 15 amino acids. After removal of 6 bases from V and 6 bases from J, the junction contained 13 bases not matched to a gene. Germline CDR1 and CDR2: MNHNS and SASEGT. CDR3 nucleotide sequence: TGTGCCAGCAGGACCGTACAGGGGATGAGGGCTGAAGCTTTCTTT. Amino acid sequence: CASRTVQGMRAEAFF.

The chain has TRBV19 and TRBJ1-1; D possibly corresponds to TRBD1 (5 bases). From germline, CDR1 is LNHDA and CDR2 SQIVND (reference sequence). This CDR3 has 13 amino acids. V was shortened by 3 bases and J by 4 bases, with 9 bases between the two germline ends. Here the CDR3 reads CASSMGGGTEAFF. The CDR3 DNA reads TGTGCCAGTAGTATGGGGGGAGGCACTGAAGCTTTCTTT.

The chain links TRBV7-9 to TRBJ2-7; possible D gene TRBD1, 7 bases. Germline V CDR1 and CDR2: SEHNR, FQNEAQ (reference sequence). The CDR3 length is 19 residues. Trimming cost V 3 bases and J 3 bases, with 27 bases left between them. DNA for the CDR3: TGTGCCAGCAGCTTTATAGGGGGAGGTCAAGAACAGGGGTTCTACGAGCAGTACTTC. This translates into CASSFIGGGQEQGFYEQYF.

This sequence joins TRBV19 and TRBJ2-3, with TRBD2 identical over 8 bases. The V gene end was trimmed by 5 bases and the J gene end by 6 bases; junction bases not matched to a gene: 13. Germline V gene data show CDR1 as LNHDA and CDR2 as SQIVND (reference sequence). The CDR3 spans 16 residues. Written as DNA, the CDR3 is TGTGCCAGTAGTTCCCCGGGGGGGGCCCCGGGGGATACGCAGTATTTT. Translation gives CASSSPGGAPGDTQYF.

The DNA for the CDR3 is TGTGCCAGCAGTGCACGGGGGGTCCTGAACACTGAAGCTTTCTTT. Residues: CASSARGVLNTEAFF. The chain employs TRBV28 and TRBJ1-1; TRBD1 is a possible D gene (5 bases). The CDR3 spans 15 residues. CDR1 is MDHEN and CDR2 is SYDVKM in the germline V gene. V was cut by 5 bases and J by 0 bases, with 13 bases left in between.

This chain joins TRBV7-2 and TRBJ1-5; 9 positions agree with TRBD1. V was clipped by 6 bases and J by 7 bases; unmatched bases: 7. The CDR3 is 14 residues long. Germline CDR1 SGHTA, CDR2 FQGNSA. This chain's CDR3 is CASSFTGGGQPQHF. The CDR3 DNA sequence: TGTGCCAGCAGTTTCACAGGGGGCGGCCAGCCCCAGCATTTT.

The chain recombines TRBV28 with TRBJ1-1; a weak D match, TRBD1 (5 bases). CDR1 MDHEN and CDR2 SYDVKM come from the germline V gene. This CDR3 region has 15 residues. Trimming cost V 6 bases and J 3 bases, with 17 bases left between them. For the CDR3, the DNA is TGTGCCAGCAGCCCCCGGGGGGGAGTGGACACTGAAGCTTTCTTT. Amino acids: CASSPRGGVDTEAFF.

The V call is TRBV4-2, the J call TRBJ1-6; TRBD1 aligns across 8 bases. The CDR3 is 18 amino acids. The V segment lost 1 base and the J segment 5 bases; nucleotides outside the gene matches: 10. Germline CDR1 LGHNA, CDR2 YNFKEQ. The CDR3: CASSQVPRRGLNNSPLHF. CDR3 sequence (DNA): TGTGCCAGCAGCCAAGTTCCGCGCAGGGGGCTTAATAATTCACCCCTCCACTTT.

This chain connects TRBV11-2 to TRBJ2-7; 8 bases line up with TRBD1. CDR3 length equals 15 residues. CDR1 and CDR2 (germline): SGHAT, FQNNGV. The ends lost 2 bases at V and 3 bases at J; junction bases unmatched: 6. CDR3 DNA sequence: TGTGCCAGCAGCTTAACAGGACAGGGATTCTACGAGCAGTACTTC. Translating gives CASSLTGQGFYEQYF.

The chain employs TRBV5-1 and TRBJ2-5; 11 bases match TRBD1. The CDR3 covers 15 residues. Germline V gene data show CDR1 as SGHRS and CDR2 as YFSETQ. The V segment lost 0 bases and the J segment 6 bases; nucleotides outside the gene matches: 4. In nucleotides, the CDR3 is TGCGCCAGCAGCTTGGAAGGGACAGGGGGAAAGACCCAGTACTTC. This codes for CASSLEGTGGKTQYF.